This T cell receptor beta chain is drawn from a study of graft-versus-host responses after intestinal transplantation. Study as a whole: Those transplanted obtained multivisceral, liver-intestinal, or isolated intestinal grafts. Anti-thymocyte globulin induction was given to all recipients, followed by tacrolimus and steroids for around 3 years.

Sequenced by immunoSEQ multiplex PCR; TCRdb stores in-frame clones only, minus some. The data contain roughly 90,000 clones, 88% of them singletons. Comments on this clone: Its antigen is unidentified.

Study-level points and caveats: Allografts carried high graft-versus-host to host-versus-graft clonal ratios in patients having graft-donor T cell macrochimerism. GvH clones were identified in recipient marrow, with some first appearing in ileum or blood.

The CDR3 is made up of 16 amino acids. With V trimmed by 4 bases and J by 7 bases, 12 bases remained unmatched. Germline V CDR1 and CDR2: SEHNR, FQNEAQ (reference sequence). Material: unstimulated CD4+ T cells sorted from spleen or lymph node cells, obtained before transplant. The TCR was taken from a human donor who was the organ donor for an intestinal transplant. The gene calls are TRBV7-9 and TRBJ2-3; 9 nucleotides line up with TRBD2. This CDR3 is CASSSPPAGGPNTQYF. CDR3 DNA sequence: TGTGCCAGCAGCTCGCCTCCCGCGGGGGGGCCAAATACGCAGTATTTT.